This T cell receptor beta chain was identified during a study of PD-L1 blockade in urothelial cancer. This CDR3 contains 16 residues. CDR1 and CDR2 (germline): SGHVS, FNYEAQ. V was pared by 5 bases and J by 11 bases, with 24 bases between. Libraries were prepared by immunoSEQ multiplex PCR; TCRdb keeps only in-frame clonotypes and omits some of them. The sample consists of under 40,000 clones, about 89% of them appearing once. The V call is TRBV7-6, the J call TRBJ1-4, with D perhaps matching TRBD1 (5 bases). The clonotype was recovered from a man in his sixties with urothelial cancer. The sequencing used PBMCs, collected around atezolizumab (anti-PD-L1) treatment. The CDR3 nucleotides read TGTGCCAGCAGCCTGATGATGGGCGGAGGGGTTCAGAAACTGTTTTTT. This codes for CASSLMMGGGVQKLFF. Supplemented by reference TRBV7-6 and TRBJ1-4, the full variable domain reads GAGVSQSPRYKVTKRGQDVALRCDPISGHVSLYWYRQALGQGPEFLTYFNYEAQQDKSGLPNDRFSAERPEGSISTLTIQRTEQRDSAMYRCASSLMMGGGVQKLFFGSGTQLSVL.